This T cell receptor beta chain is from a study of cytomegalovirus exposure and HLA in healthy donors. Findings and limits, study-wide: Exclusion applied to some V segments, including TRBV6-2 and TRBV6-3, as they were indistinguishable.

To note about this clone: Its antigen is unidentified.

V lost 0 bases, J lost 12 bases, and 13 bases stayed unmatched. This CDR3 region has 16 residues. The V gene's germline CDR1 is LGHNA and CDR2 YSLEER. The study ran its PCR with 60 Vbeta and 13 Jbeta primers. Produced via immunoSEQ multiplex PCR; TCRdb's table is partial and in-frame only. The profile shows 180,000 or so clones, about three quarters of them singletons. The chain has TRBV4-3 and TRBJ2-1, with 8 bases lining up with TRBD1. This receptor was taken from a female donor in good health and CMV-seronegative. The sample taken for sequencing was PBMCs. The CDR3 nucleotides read TGCGCCAGCAGCCAAGAAGCGGCAGGGGGCCTTCTAGGGCAGTTCTTC. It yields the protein CASSQEAAGGLLGQFF.